Listed here are 4 T cell receptor beta chains from one sample, sequenced in a study of neoadjuvant anti-PD-1 for oral cavity cancer. Some clones are missing from TCRdb's copy, which holds only in-frame ones; the method was immunoSEQ multiplex PCR. The sample holds approximately 7,000 clones; approximately 75% are singletons and the top ten take around 2.9%. Specimen: PBMCs, collected before nivolumab (anti-PD-1) treatment. The receptors stem from a person aged 35-79 years with oral cavity squamous cell carcinoma.

This chain uses TRBV5-1 with TRBJ2-3, with 10 bases aligning to TRBD2. CDR3 length: 17 amino acids. Unmatched junction bases numbered 16, after V lost 4 bases and J lost 8 bases. The germline CDR1 and CDR2 sequences are SGHRS and YFSETQ. Here the CDR3 reads CASSPRQVSGGPGTQYF. For the CDR3, the DNA is TGCGCCAGCAGCCCCAGGCAGGTTAGCGGGGGGCCGGGTACGCAGTATTTT.

V gene TRBV18 combines with J gene TRBJ2-3, with 8 bases lining up with TRBD1. J gave up 5 bases and V 4 bases, and 8 bases lay outside the gene matches. Per germline, CDR1 KGHSH and CDR2 LQKENI. The CDR3 runs 15 residues. CDR3 loop: CASSLLQGAQDTQYF. CDR3 nucleotides: TGTGCCAGCTCACTCCTCCAGGGGGCGCAAGATACGCAGTATTTT.

The V gene is TRBV7-2, the J gene TRBJ1-3; D ambiguous. This CDR3 is 13 amino acids long. Germline CDR1 reads SGHTA; CDR2 reads FQGNSA. Trimming removed 4 bases at V and 3 bases at J, with 7 bases between. Here the CDR3 reads CASSSQSGNTIYF. The CDR3 DNA sequence: TGTGCCAGCAGCTCCCAGAGTGGAAACACCATATATTTT.

The rearrangement uses TRBV30 and TRBJ1-4; a weak D match, TRBD1 (5 bases). Trimming left V 0 bases short and J 5 bases short, with 10 bases between. This CDR3 contains 14 residues. Germline V CDR1 and CDR2: GTSNPN, SVGIG (reference sequence). The CDR3 spells CAWSVGTTNEKLFF. The CDR3, as DNA: TGTGCCTGGAGTGTCGGGACCACAAATGAAAAACTGTTTTTT.